Listed below are T cell receptor beta chains from one sample, sequenced in a study of shared clonotypes between healthy human individuals. Clones were sequenced by immunoSEQ multiplex PCR, and TCRdb holds only the in-frame ones, with some missing. The data contain about 1,800,000 clones, less than 95% of them singletons. Sequenced input: naive CD8+ T cells sorted from blood. The receptors were sampled from a man between 18 and 35 years old in good health. The CDR3 runs from the conserved cysteine through the conserved F or W. A D gene is named only where the DNA matches it firmly. Some rows have no size entry. The others give once, few or many, or a class for an expanded clone.

clone size,J gene,D gene,V gene,CDR3 protein,CDR3 DNA
once,TRBJ1-2,TRBD1,TRBV6-1,CASSEMTGGDYGYTF,TGTGCCAGCAGTGAAATGACAGGGGGCGACTATGGCTACACCTTC
.,TRBJ2-1,.,TRBV6-5,CASSYSLYYNEQFF,TGTGCCAGCAGTTACTCGCTATACTACAATGAGCAGTTCTTC
.,TRBJ2-7,TRBD1,TRBV28,CASSFPPTGTVSYEQYF,TGTGCCAGCAGTTTTCCCCCTACCGGGACAGTTTCCTACGAGCAGTACTTC
.,TRBJ2-7,.,TRBV20-1,CSHRGTYEQYF,TGCAGTCACAGAGGGACCTACGAGCAGTACTTC
.,TRBJ2-7,.,TRBV4-1,CASSQGPSGEQYF,TGCGCCAGCAGCCAAGGCCCTTCAGGCGAGCAGTACTTC
.,TRBJ2-7,TRBD2,TRBV9,CASSASSGGTYEQYF,TGTGCCAGCAGCGCCTCTAGCGGGGGGACCTACGAGCAGTACTTC
.,TRBJ2-2,TRBD2,TRBV6-5,CASSIRGGIGELFF,TGTGCCAGCAGCATCCGGGGGGGGATCGGGGAGCTGTTTTTT
.,TRBJ2-7,TRBD1,TRBV6-5,CASGTGASYEQYF,TGTGCCAGCGGAACAGGGGCCTCCTACGAGCAGTACTTC
once,TRBJ1-5,.,TRBV30,CAWSVSGFNQPQHF,TGTGCCTGGAGTGTATCAGGGTTCAATCAGCCCCAGCATTTT
.,TRBJ1-2,TRBD1,TRBV5-6,CASRLQGANYGYTF,TGTGCCAGCAGGTTACAGGGGGCTAACTATGGCTACACCTTC
.,TRBJ2-1,.,TRBV6-1,CASSEEAAMNNEQFF,TGTGCCAGCAGTGAAGAGGCAGCCATGAACAATGAGCAGTTCTTC
.,TRBJ1-1,.,TRBV6-5,CASSLAGANTEAFF,TGTGCCAGCAGTTTGGCAGGTGCGAACACTGAAGCTTTCTTT
.,TRBJ2-2,TRBD2,TRBV30,CAWGPVYSGTGELFF,TGTGCCTGGGGGCCGGTATATAGCGGGACCGGGGAGCTGTTTTTT
once,TRBJ1-2,.,TRBV30,CAWSQGHGDGYTF,TGTGCCTGGAGCCAGGGACACGGGGATGGCTACACCTTC
.,TRBJ1-4,.,TRBV6-1,CASKGWGGTNEKLFF,TGTGCCAGCAAGGGATGGGGAGGCACTAATGAAAAACTGTTTTTT
.,TRBJ2-7,TRBD1,TRBV5-6,CASSLEGQSYEQYF,TGTGCCAGCAGCTTGGAGGGACAGTCCTACGAGCAGTACTTC
.,TRBJ1-6,TRBD1,TRBV2,CASSVPAGQGGTYNSPLHF,TGTGCCAGCAGTGTCCCCGCGGGACAGGGAGGGACCTATAATTCACCCCTCCACTTT
.,TRBJ2-4,.,TRBV4-2,CASSQEGGQGESNIQYF,TGTGCCAGCAGCCAAGAAGGGGGGCAGGGAGAATCAAACATTCAGTACTTC